Sequencing of this T cell receptor (beta chain) was carried out in a study of blood T cell repertoires in COVID-19. Study as a whole: COVID-19 samples collected from the United States, Italy and Spain covered acute and convalescent phases. In each case, the material was cDNA or gDNA derived from T cells, B-cell-depleted T cells, or PBMCs.

In the study's own analysis: Amplification from reference gene primers served as the basis for estimated nucleated cell counts. This table comes from immunoSEQ multiplex PCR, and its TCRdb copy is limited to in-frame clones, with some not included. V, J and clone size were drawn from that table, and D and trimming were deduced from the DNA. The data hold approximately 190,000 clones, with 80% to 85% observed a single time. This CDR3 has 14 amino acids. The V end lost 8 bases, the J end lost 2 bases, and 13 bases lay between the germline ends. CDR1 is MDHEN and CDR2 is SYDVKM in the germline V gene. The source material was peripheral blood. The V and J genes are TRBV28 and TRBJ1-5; D possibly corresponds to TRBD1 (5 bases). The clonotype was recovered from a middle-aged woman with acute or convalescent COVID-19. Here the CDR3 DNA reads TGTGCCAGCCGGGGGGGTAGAGGCAATCAGCCCCAGCATTTT. Residues: CASRGGRGNQPQHF.